One sample yielded the 11 T cell receptor beta chains listed below, sequenced in a study of blood T cell repertoires in COVID-19. The protocol was immunoSEQ multiplex PCR, while the TCRdb copy is restricted to in-frame clones and leaves out a portion. The sample includes around 54,000 clones, roughly 81% seen only once; the top ten take approximately 5.3%. The sequenced material came from peripheral blood. The receptors shown here come from a woman aged 60 to 75 with acute or convalescent COVID-19.

This chain connects TRBV12-3 or TRBV12-4 to TRBJ1-1; 7 nucleotides match TRBD1. Trimming took 10 bases from V and 7 from J; bases not matched to a gene: 6. This CDR3 spans 11 amino acids. The CDR3 nucleotides are TGTGCCATTGGAGGGGGCGGTGAAGCTTTCTTT. The encoded protein is CAIGGGGEAFF.

This clone was seen just once. This chain joins TRBV15 and TRBJ1-4, with D tentatively TRBD1 (6 bases). CDR3 size: 14 residues. Germline-derived CDR1 and CDR2 are LNHNV and YYDKDF (reference sequence). Trimming pared 5 bases from V and 2 bases from J, leaving 9 bases between. The CDR3 sequence: CATSVTGTNEKLFF. CDR3 DNA: TGTGCCACCAGCGTTACAGGGACTAATGAAAAACTGTTTTTT. The full variable domain, with the rest looked up from reference TRBV15 and TRBJ1-4, is DAMVIQNPRYQVTQFGKPVTLSCSQTLNHNVMYWYQQKSSQAPKLLFHYYDKDFNNEADTPDNFQSRRPNTSFCFLDIRSPGLGDTAMYLCATSVTGTNEKLFFGSGTQLSVL.

The chain is built from TRBV7-8 and TRBJ1-2; tentatively, D is TRBD1 (6 bases). From germline, CDR1 is SGHVS and CDR2 FQNEAQ. The germline V and J ends were trimmed by 1 base and 5 bases, with 8 bases remaining between them. There are 13 residues in the CDR3. The CDR3 sequence: CASSLGTEYGYTF. The CDR3, as DNA: TGTGCCAGCAGCTTAGGGACAGAGTATGGCTACACCTTC. The whole variable domain, remainder taken from reference TRBV7-8 and TRBJ1-2, is GAGVSQSPRYKVAKRGQDVALRCDPISGHVSLFWYQQALGQGPEFLTYFQNEAQLDKSGLPSDRFFAERPEGSVSTLKIQRTQQEDSAVYLCASSLGTEYGYTFGSGTRLTVV.

The chain couples TRBV6-5 to TRBJ1-1; TRBD1 might be the D (6 bases). Germline lookup yields CDR1 MNHEY and CDR2 SVGAGI. With 7 bases removed from V and 5 bases from J, the gap between germline ends came to 17 bases. The CDR3 loop spans 14 amino acids. Written as DNA, the CDR3 is TGTGCCAGCAAACAGGGTTTCGGGGGGACTGAAGCTTTCTTT. Translating gives CASKQGFGGTEAFF.

The V and J genes are TRBV3-1 (or the pseudogene TRBV3-2) and TRBJ2-7; D may be TRBD1 (6 bases). In germline, CDR1 is LGHDT, CDR2 YNNKEL (reference sequence). V was clipped by 5 bases and J by 5 bases, with 16 bases between them. CDR3 size: 14 residues. CDR3 sequence (DNA): TGTGCCAGCAGCTCCTTTGCTGGGGGCCACGAGCAGTACTTC. Protein sequence: CASSSFAGGHEQYF.

V is TRBV18 and J is TRBJ2-3; 10 nucleotides match TRBD2. Germline V lookup: CDR1 KGHSH, CDR2 LQKENI. The CDR3 runs 16 residues. Losses at the gene ends were 2 bases for V and 4 bases for J; bases not matched to a gene: 6. CDR3 sequence reads: CASSPASGRASDTQYF. The CDR3 bases are TGTGCCAGCTCACCAGCGAGCGGGAGGGCCTCAGATACGCAGTATTTT.

CDR3 sequence reads: CASRTGRDSYEQYF. For the CDR3, the DNA is TGTGCCAGCAGAACTGGCCGGGACAGTTACGAGCAGTACTTC. The chain uses TRBV27 and TRBJ2-7, with 7 bases identical to TRBD1. Germline assignment: CDR1 MNHEY and CDR2 SMNVEV (reference sequence). This CDR3 is built from 14 residues. Trimming at V came to 6 bases and at J to 4 bases, leaving 9 bases not matched to a gene.

This chain uses TRBV19 with TRBJ2-7; D is unresolved. The V gene lost 4 bases and the J gene lost 2 bases, with 15 bases spanning the gap. Per the germline V gene, CDR1 is LNHDA and CDR2 is SQIVND (reference sequence). This CDR3 spans 15 amino acids. This CDR3 is CASSTQPSPPYEQYF. Written as DNA, the CDR3 is TGTGCCAGTAGTACCCAACCGAGTCCGCCCTACGAGCAGTACTTC.

This clone was counted once. The chain uses TRBV18 and TRBJ1-1; no clear D gene. The CDR3 has 13 amino acids. Germline V gene sequence: CDR1 KGHSH, CDR2 LQKENI. The V end was cut by 3 bases, the J end by 6 bases, with 11 bases between. CDR3 coding DNA: TGTGCCAGCTCACCCTTAGAAGTCTCTGAAGCTTTCTTT. Its translation is CASSPLEVSEAFF.

This sequence joins TRBV30 and TRBJ2-7; 8 bases map to TRBD2. V lost 1 base to trimming and J lost 4 bases; unmatched junction nucleotides: 9. CDR1 is GTSNPN, CDR2 SVGIG, per germline (reference sequence). The CDR3 loop spans 15 amino acids. CDR3 nucleotides: TGTGCCTGGAGTGCGACGGCGGGAGGTTCGTACGAGCAGTACTTC. Amino acid sequence: CAWSATAGGSYEQYF.

The chain employs TRBV4-1 and TRBJ2-1, with 8 positions matching TRBD2. Germline V gene data show CDR1 as MGHRA and CDR2 as YSYEKL. V trimming: 2 bases; J trimming: 4 bases; junction bases outside the gene matches: 10. CDR3 length: 17 amino acids. As DNA, the CDR3 is TGCGCCAGCAGCCAATTCGGGACTAGTCGTTGGTACAATGAGCAGTTCTTC. It encodes CASSQFGTSRWYNEQFF.